This is a list of T cell receptor beta chains from one sample in a study of post-analysis software for immune sequencing data. TCRdb fed the PCR reads into MiXCR, producing one record per CDR3 protein. The sample lists roughly 700,000 distinct CDR3 sequences; about 27% were seen once. Material: blood. The receptors stem from a girl aged 10 to 17 with multiple sclerosis. CDR3s include the opening cysteine and the closing phenylalanine or tryptophan. A D gene is named only where the DNA matches it firmly. For some rows the clone size is stated as once, few or many, or as a class when expanded; others skip it.

D gene: -; clone size: few; V gene: TRBV28; J gene: TRBJ2-3; CDR3 protein: CASSFSTGGTDTQYF; CDR3 DNA: TGTGCCAGCAGTTTTTCGACAGGCGGCACAGATACGCAGTATTTT
D gene: -; clone size: few; V gene: TRBV5-1; J gene: TRBJ1-5; CDR3 protein: CAMEGRCSNQPQHF; CDR3 DNA: TGCGCCATGGAGGGAAGGTGTAGCAATCAGCCCCAGCATTTT
D gene: TRBD2; clone size: -; V gene: TRBV4-1; J gene: TRBJ2-1; CDR3 protein: CASSQVLAGHRQEQFF; CDR3 DNA: TGCGCCAGCAGCCAAGTTTTAGCGGGACATAGGCAGGAGCAGTTCTTC
D gene: -; clone size: -; V gene: TRBV20-1; J gene: TRBJ2-1; CDR3 protein: CSARGYMVCNEQFF; CDR3 DNA: TGCAGTGCTAGAGGATACATGGTGTGTAATGAGCAGTTCTTC
D gene: -; clone size: many; V gene: TRBV27; J gene: TRBJ1-1; CDR3 protein: CASSLFYGSGTEAFF; CDR3 DNA: TGTGCCAGCAGTTTATTCTATGGGTCGGGGACTGAAGCTTTCTTT
D gene: -; clone size: -; V gene: TRBV5-6; J gene: TRBJ2-7; CDR3 protein: CASSLGEYYEQYF; CDR3 DNA: TGTGCCAGCAGCTTGGGGGAGTACTACGAGCAGTACTTC
D gene: TRBD2; clone size: -; V gene: TRBV6-1; J gene: TRBJ2-4; CDR3 protein: CASSERERDAKNIQYF; CDR3 DNA: TGTGCCAGCAGTGAAAGGGAGCGGGACGCCAAAAACATTCAGTACTTC
D gene: -; clone size: few; V gene: TRBV5-1; J gene: TRBJ1-2; CDR3 protein: CASSPGGGNANYGYTF; CDR3 DNA: TGCGCCAGCAGCCCCGGCGGGGGCAACGCTAACTATGGCTACACCTTC
D gene: TRBD1; clone size: -; V gene: TRBV18; J gene: TRBJ1-2; CDR3 protein: CASSPPTGRYYGYTF; CDR3 DNA: TGTGCCAGCTCACCACCGACAGGGCGGTACTATGGCTACACCTTC
D gene: -; clone size: -; V gene: TRBV20-1; J gene: TRBJ2-3; CDR3 protein: CSASWGPGFGTDTQYF; CDR3 DNA: TGCAGTGCTAGTTGGGGGCCAGGGTTTGGCACAGATACGCAGTATTTT
D gene: TRBD2; clone size: few; V gene: TRBV20-1; J gene: TRBJ2-3; CDR3 protein: CSALRLAGGPTDTQYF; CDR3 DNA: TGCAGTGCTTTACGGTTAGCGGGAGGGCCGACAGATACGCAGTATTTT
D gene: TRBD2; clone size: few; V gene: TRBV29-1; J gene: TRBJ2-7; CDR3 protein: CSVIKSPAGGSYEQYF; CDR3 DNA: TGCAGCGTTATTAAGAGTCCAGCGGGAGGGTCCTACGAGCAGTACTTC
D gene: -; clone size: few; V gene: TRBV5-1; J gene: TRBJ2-7; CDR3 protein: CASSSTSFVGEQYF; CDR3 DNA: TGCGCCAGCAGCTCGACTAGTTTTGTGGGCGAGCAGTACTTC
D gene: -; clone size: -; V gene: TRBV5-6; J gene: TRBJ2-5; CDR3 protein: CASSLGAAAETQYF; CDR3 DNA: TGTGCCAGCAGCCTTGGGGCGGCAGCGGAGACCCAGTACTTC
D gene: -; clone size: -; V gene: TRBV6-2/TRBV6-3; J gene: TRBJ1-1; CDR3 protein: CASSYPQGLLDTEAFF; CDR3 DNA: TGTGCCAGCAGTTACCCGCAGGGTCTGTTGGACACTGAAGCTTTCTTT
D gene: TRBD2; clone size: many; V gene: TRBV28; J gene: TRBJ2-3; CDR3 protein: CASSRGLAGTDTQYF; CDR3 DNA: TGTGCTAGCAGCCGGGGACTAGCGGGGACAGATACGCAGTATTTT
D gene: -; clone size: -; V gene: TRBV3-1; J gene: TRBJ2-7; CDR3 protein: CASSQETGYEQYF; CDR3 DNA: TGTGCCAGCAGCCAAGAGACCGGCTACGAGCAGTACTTC
D gene: TRBD1; clone size: -; V gene: TRBV29-1; J gene: TRBJ2-1; CDR3 protein: CSVLDRGLLNEQFF; CDR3 DNA: TGCAGCGTTCTGGACAGGGGGCTCCTCAATGAGCAGTTCTTC
D gene: -; clone size: -; V gene: TRBV3-1; J gene: TRBJ2-7; CDR3 protein: CASSQGGGAYYEQYF; CDR3 DNA: TGTGCCAGCAGCCAGGGAGGGGGCGCGTACTACGAGCAGTACTTC
D gene: -; clone size: few; V gene: TRBV20-1; J gene: TRBJ2-3; CDR3 protein: CSAREARDVWSTDTQYF; CDR3 DNA: TGCAGTGCTAGAGAGGCGCGCGATGTTTGGAGCACAGATACGCAGTATTTT
D gene: -; clone size: -; V gene: TRBV12-3/TRBV12-4; J gene: TRBJ1-2; CDR3 protein: CASSLRGTAYGYTF; CDR3 DNA: TGTGCCAGCAGTCTTAGGGGGACGGCCTATGGCTACACCTTC
D gene: -; clone size: -; V gene: TRBV20-1; J gene: TRBJ1-5; CDR3 protein: CSAGGATASNQPQHF; CDR3 DNA: TGCAGTGCTGGGGGGGCCACAGCTAGCAATCAGCCCCAGCATTTT
D gene: -; clone size: few; V gene: TRBV10-3; J gene: TRBJ2-7; CDR3 protein: CAISESMVGSGDSYEQYF; CDR3 DNA: TGTGCCATCAGTGAGTCGATGGTTGGTAGCGGCGACTCCTACGAGCAGTACTTC
D gene: TRBD1; clone size: -; V gene: TRBV2; J gene: TRBJ2-7; CDR3 protein: CASSVRGKAYLDRDHEQYF; CDR3 DNA: TGTGCCAGCAGTGTCAGGGGAAAAGCTTACCTCGACAGGGACCACGAGCAGTACTTC
D gene: TRBD1; clone size: few; V gene: TRBV7-2; J gene: TRBJ2-1; CDR3 protein: CASSSRRQGAYNEQFF; CDR3 DNA: TGTGCCAGCAGCTCTCGTAGACAGGGGGCCTACAATGAGCAGTTCTTC
D gene: TRBD2; clone size: many; V gene: TRBV20-1; J gene: TRBJ2-7; CDR3 protein: CSAKRESSYEQYF; CDR3 DNA: TGCAGTGCCAAGCGGGAAAGCTCCTACGAGCAGTACTTC
D gene: -; clone size: -; V gene: TRBV6-5; J gene: TRBJ2-2; CDR3 protein: CASSFGHTGELFF; CDR3 DNA: TGTGCCAGCAGTTTCGGACACACCGGGGAGCTGTTTTTT
D gene: TRBD2; clone size: -; V gene: TRBV20-1; J gene: TRBJ2-1; CDR3 protein: CSAPLNGRGNEQFF; CDR3 DNA: TGCAGTGCTCCTCTGAACGGGAGGGGCAATGAGCAGTTCTTC
D gene: -; clone size: -; V gene: TRBV7-2; J gene: TRBJ2-1; CDR3 protein: CASSLVGGFSSYNEQFF; CDR3 DNA: TGTGCCAGCAGCTTAGTGGGTGGGTTCTCCTCCTACAATGAGCAGTTCTTC
D gene: TRBD1; clone size: many; V gene: TRBV20-1; J gene: TRBJ2-5; CDR3 protein: CSASPGTGQETQYF; CDR3 DNA: TGCAGTGCTAGCCCCGGGACAGGCCAAGAGACCCAGTACTTC
D gene: TRBD1; clone size: -; V gene: TRBV12-5; J gene: TRBJ1-2; CDR3 protein: CASGSDRADTF; CDR3 DNA: TGTGCTAGTGGCTCGGACAGGGCTGACACCTTC
D gene: -; clone size: few; V gene: TRBV7-9; J gene: TRBJ1-2; CDR3 protein: CASSFNRDGYTF; CDR3 DNA: TGTGCCAGCAGCTTTAACAGGGACGGCTACACCTTC
D gene: TRBD2; clone size: -; V gene: TRBV7-2; J gene: TRBJ2-1; CDR3 protein: CASSLRGGRVAGAIHEQFF; CDR3 DNA: TGTGCCAGCAGCCTAAGAGGGGGCCGGGTAGCGGGAGCCATCCATGAGCAGTTCTTC
D gene: -; clone size: few; V gene: TRBV4-1; J gene: TRBJ2-7; CDR3 protein: CASSQGFLAVLYEQYF; CDR3 DNA: TGCGCCAGCAGCCAAGGCTTTTTAGCGGTCCTATACGAGCAGTACTTC
D gene: -; clone size: -; V gene: TRBV19; J gene: TRBJ1-1; CDR3 protein: CASSPGPSSSSEAFF; CDR3 DNA: TGTGCCAGTAGTCCTGGACCGAGCTCGTCTTCTGAAGCTTTCTTT
D gene: TRBD1; clone size: few; V gene: TRBV12-5; J gene: TRBJ2-2; CDR3 protein: CASGLARTGANTGELFF; CDR3 DNA: TGTGCTAGTGGTTTGGCAAGGACAGGGGCGAACACCGGGGAGCTGTTTTTT
D gene: TRBD1; clone size: few; V gene: TRBV3-1; J gene: TRBJ2-3; CDR3 protein: CASSRQLTTGLTDTQYF; CDR3 DNA: TGTGCCAGCAGCCGCCAGTTGACGACAGGGCTTACAGATACGCAGTATTTT
D gene: TRBD2; clone size: -; V gene: TRBV29-1; J gene: TRBJ2-1; CDR3 protein: CSVTGGVNEQFF; CDR3 DNA: TGCAGCGTTACGGGGGGGGTGAATGAGCAGTTCTTC
D gene: -; clone size: few; V gene: TRBV6-2/TRBV6-3; J gene: TRBJ2-1; CDR3 protein: CASSWASYNEQFF; CDR3 DNA: TGTGCCAGCAGTTGGGCTTCCTACAATGAGCAGTTCTTC
D gene: -; clone size: -; V gene: TRBV12-3/TRBV12-4; J gene: TRBJ2-6; CDR3 protein: CASIEGGSGANVLTF; CDR3 DNA: TGTGCCAGCATCGAGGGGGGATCTGGGGCCAACGTCCTGACTTTC
D gene: TRBD1; clone size: -; V gene: TRBV7-2; J gene: TRBJ2-5; CDR3 protein: CASSSGQGAGTQYF; CDR3 DNA: TGTGCCAGCAGCTCGGGACAGGGGGCTGGGACCCAGTACTTC
D gene: -; clone size: -; V gene: TRBV29-1; J gene: TRBJ2-1; CDR3 protein: CSGRQGYANEQFF; CDR3 DNA: TGCAGCGGGCGGCAGGGTTATGCCAATGAGCAGTTCTTC
D gene: TRBD2; clone size: few; V gene: TRBV28; J gene: TRBJ2-1; CDR3 protein: CASSFGLAGVKMAYNEQFF; CDR3 DNA: TGTGCCAGCAGTTTCGGGCTAGCGGGAGTTAAGATGGCGTACAATGAGCAGTTCTTC
D gene: -; clone size: once; V gene: TRBV9; J gene: TRBJ2-7; CDR3 protein: CVSSVRGAAFLYEQYF; CDR3 DNA: TGTGTCAGCAGCGTAAGAGGGGCCGCCTTCCTCTACGAGCAGTACTTC
D gene: -; clone size: -; V gene: TRBV20-1; J gene: TRBJ1-1; CDR3 protein: CSAQKSGRNEAFF; CDR3 DNA: TGCAGTGCTCAGAAGTCAGGGAGGAATGAAGCTTTCTTT